These 23 T cell receptor beta chains were sequenced from one sample in a study of PD-1 blockade in classical Hodgkin lymphoma. Method: immunoSEQ multiplex PCR; TCRdb's copy keeps in-frame clones and lacks some. Seen here are approximately 2,500 clones, 60% to 75% observed once, and the top ten hold approximately 15%. Documented time point: newly diagnosed, previously untreated cHL patient sample. PBMCs, once thawed, yielded CD8+ T cells isolated by magnetic negative selection. Sequences were obtained from CD8+ T cells from blood. These receptors all come from a human donor with classical Hodgkin lymphoma.

The V call is TRBV14, the J call TRBJ2-1, with a tentative D call TRBD1 (5 bases). The germline CDR1 and CDR2 sequences are SGHDN and FVKESK. Trimming stripped 1 base from V and 3 bases from J, with 10 bases between. This CDR3 comprises 15 residues. The CDR3 reads CASSQGAGYYNEQFF. In nucleotides, the CDR3 is TGTGCCAGCAGCCAAGGGGCAGGGTACTACAATGAGCAGTTCTTC.

The rearrangement links TRBV4-2 to TRBJ1-5; D is unresolved. The CDR3 has 14 amino acids. Germline assignment: CDR1 LGHNA and CDR2 YNFKEQ. V gave up 1 base and J gave up 4 bases, with 8 bases separating them. The CDR3 is CASSQGSLNQPQHF. CDR3 DNA sequence: TGTGCCAGCAGCCAAGGGTCCTTGAATCAGCCCCAGCATTTT.

This clone is large within its sample. The rearrangement uses TRBV7-9 and TRBJ1-1, with 7 nucleotides matching TRBD1. The CDR3 spans 13 residues. Germline loops: CDR1 SEHNR, CDR2 FQNEAQ (reference sequence). Losses at the gene ends were 8 bases for V and 5 bases for J; bases not matched to a gene: 8. The CDR3 region is CASLQGSTTEAFF. CDR3 nucleotide sequence: TGTGCCAGCCTACAGGGGAGTACGACTGAAGCTTTCTTT.

The chain couples TRBV5-1 to TRBJ2-3, with 12 bases identical to TRBD2. The CDR3 consists of 17 residues. Germline-derived CDR1 and CDR2 are SGHRS and YFSETQ. V was clipped by 2 bases and J by 2 bases; unmatched bases: 6. In DNA, the CDR3 is TGCGCCAGCAGCTTAGGGACTAGCGGGCTCTCCACAGATACGCAGTATTTT. It is translated as CASSLGTSGLSTDTQYF.

The chain couples TRBV13 to TRBJ2-1, with 14 bases identical to TRBD2. V lost 4 bases and J lost 5; bases outside the gene matches: 7. Germline CDR1 reads PRHDT; CDR2 reads FYEKMQ (reference sequence). The CDR3 spans 17 residues. The CDR3 DNA sequence: TGTGCCAGCAGCTCCGCTACGGGACTAGCGGGGGACAATGAGCAGTTCTTC. This gives the protein CASSSATGLAGDNEQFF.

The rearrangement joins TRBV28 to TRBJ2-1; possibly TRBD1 for D (6 bases). Germline loops: CDR1 MDHEN, CDR2 SYDVKM. The V end lost 2 bases, the J end lost 7 bases, and 18 bases lay between the germline ends. The CDR3 is made up of 16 amino acids. The CDR3 sequence is CASSLKGELRGNEQFF. The CDR3 DNA is TGTGCCAGCAGTTTAAAGGGGGAGTTAAGAGGGAATGAGCAGTTCTTC.

The chain is built from TRBV7-9 and TRBJ2-3; D unresolved. Germline V lookup: CDR1 SEHNR, CDR2 FQNEAQ (reference sequence). Trimming stripped 4 bases from V and 2 bases from J, with 16 bases between. This CDR3 has 16 amino acids. The CDR3 region is CASSSLTPAYTDTQYF. Here the CDR3 DNA reads TGTGCCAGCAGCTCCCTGACTCCTGCCTACACAGATACGCAGTATTTT.

This sequence joins TRBV4-1 and TRBJ1-5, with D possibly matching TRBD1 (6 bases). The CDR3 length is 14 residues. V lost 6 bases, J lost 7 bases, and 16 bases lay in between. The germline V gene has CDR1 MGHRA and CDR2 YSYEKL. The CDR3 spells CASSPSVGAQPQHF. The DNA for the CDR3 is TGCGCCAGCAGTCCAAGTGTGGGGGCGCAGCCCCAGCATTTT.

The chain combines TRBV10-3 with TRBJ1-5, with D maybe TRBD1 (6 bases). The CDR3 is 12 residues long. Deletions cut 8 bases from V and 4 bases from J, with 9 bases between. Looked up from germline, CDR1 is ENHRY and CDR2 is SYGVKD. The CDR3 here is CAISQGNQPQHF. CDR3 in DNA: TGTGCCATCTCACAGGGAAATCAGCCCCAGCATTTT.

The CDR3 coding sequence is TGTGCCAGCAGGGACCTAGGGGAGCTGTTTTTT. It codes for CASRDLGELFF. This chain joins TRBV2 and TRBJ2-2; D is uncertain. Germline-derived CDR1 and CDR2 are SNHLY and FYNNEI. V was pared by 6 bases and J by 8 bases, with 7 bases between. The CDR3 length is 11 residues.

The chain uses TRBV6-1 and TRBJ2-7, with 11 bases identical to TRBD1. Germline-derived CDR1 and CDR2 are MNHNS and SASEGT. With V trimmed by 1 base and J by 5 bases, 1 base remained unmatched. This CDR3 contains 14 residues. This CDR3 reads CASSEGTGGHEQYF. The DNA for the CDR3 is TGTGCCAGCAGTGAAGGGACAGGGGGCCACGAGCAGTACTTC.

The chain combines TRBV2 with TRBJ2-7; TRBD2 might be the D (6 bases). Per germline, CDR1 SNHLY and CDR2 FYNNEI. The CDR3 spans 14 residues. Trimming removed 3 bases from V and 1 base from J, with 10 bases in between. In nucleotides, the CDR3 is TGTGCCAGCAGTGAGGACGGGACTTCCTACGAGCAGTACTTC. It yields the protein CASSEDGTSYEQYF.

This chain connects TRBV2 to TRBJ2-3, with D perhaps matching TRBD2 (6 bases). Per germline, CDR1 SNHLY and CDR2 FYNNEI. The CDR3 consists of 14 residues. As DNA, the CDR3 is TGTGGACCAGCTCTAGCGAAAAGCACAGATACGCAGTATTTT. Its protein product is CGPALAKSTDTQYF.

The V call is TRBV4-1, the J call TRBJ2-7; TRBD1 is a possible D gene (5 bases). The germline V and J ends were trimmed by 4 bases and 6 bases, with 13 bases remaining between them. Germline V gene sequence: CDR1 MGHRA, CDR2 YSYEKL. This CDR3 is 13 amino acids long. The CDR3 coding sequence is TGCGCCAGCAGCCCCTGGCAGGGTCGCGAGCAGTACTTC. Encoded protein: CASSPWQGREQYF.

The chain carries TRBV2 and TRBJ1-1; D not resolved. This CDR3 is 12 amino acids long. Per the germline V gene, CDR1 is SNHLY and CDR2 is FYNNEI. V was clipped by 4 bases and J by 5 bases, with 8 bases between them. CDR3 residues: CASSGRETEAFF. CDR3 nucleotide sequence: TGTGCCAGCAGTGGGCGGGAAACTGAAGCTTTCTTT.

This chain connects TRBV6-5 to TRBJ2-1, with TRBD1 as a possible D gene (6 bases). Trimming took off 6 bases at V and 1 base at J, with 7 bases between the two ends. The germline CDR1 and CDR2 sequences are MNHEY and SVGAGI. CDR3 length: 13 residues. The CDR3 reads CASRTGSYNEQFF. For the CDR3, the DNA is TGTGCCAGCAGAACAGGGTCCTACAATGAGCAGTTCTTC.

This chain joins TRBV5-6 and TRBJ1-2, with TRBD1 matching 8 bases. The V and J ends lost 0 bases and 8 bases, in that order; junction bases with no gene match: 9. The germline CDR1 and CDR2 sequences are SGHDT and YYEEEE. The CDR3 loop spans 15 amino acids. CDR3: CASSLVDGRGQGYTF. The CDR3 DNA sequence: TGTGCCAGCAGCTTGGTCGACGGCAGGGGGCAAGGCTACACCTTC.

The chain couples TRBV7-8 to TRBJ1-6; a weak D match, TRBD1 (5 bases). V was trimmed by 1 base and J by 6 bases, leaving 7 bases between them. Germline CDR1 SGHVS, CDR2 FQNEAQ. The CDR3 covers 14 residues. The CDR3 region has the DNA TGTGCCAGCAGCTTAGAGGGGTTTAATTCACCCCTCCACTTT. Protein: CASSLEGFNSPLHF.

This clone was observed a few times. V usage is TRBV6-4 and J usage is TRBJ2-1; 11 bases line up with TRBD2. CDR3 length: 15 residues. Germline CDR1 is MRHNA and CDR2 is SNTAGT. Germline trimming cut 6 bases from V and 7 bases from J; bases unmatched to any gene: 8. The CDR3 reads CASSATSGSANEQFF. The CDR3 DNA reads TGTGCCAGCAGCGCAACTAGCGGGAGCGCGAATGAGCAGTTCTTC.

The rearrangement joins TRBV6-5 to TRBJ2-7; D not certain. Germline V gives CDR1 MNHEY, CDR2 SVGAGI. CDR3 size: 12 residues. V shed 6 bases and J shed 0 bases, with 6 bases lying between them. DNA of the CDR3: TGTGCCAGCAGCCAATCCTCCTACGAGCAGTACTTC. Its translation is CASSQSSYEQYF.

This clone turned up a few times. The chain recombines TRBV30 with TRBJ2-7; 7 positions agree with TRBD1. Germline V gives CDR1 GTSNPN, CDR2 SVGIG (reference sequence). V lost 8 bases, J lost 2 bases, and 9 bases stayed unmatched. The CDR3 consists of 13 residues. This CDR3 is CALTGHRTYEQYF. In nucleotides, the CDR3 is TGTGCCCTGACAGGGCACCGCACCTACGAGCAGTACTTC.

Note on this clone: The germline gene is not matched at one end of the junction; a read error may be the cause. The same CDR3 also results from other DNA sequences found in this sample. This chain uses TRBV6-1 with TRBJ1-5; 7 bases agree with TRBD1. This CDR3 is 14 amino acids long. CDR1 is MNHNS and CDR2 is SASEGT in the germline V gene. Here the CDR3 reads CASSPGGGHQPQHF. For the CDR3, the DNA is TGCGCCAGCAGTCCAGGAGGGGGCCATCAGCCCCAGCATTTT.

This chain links TRBV5-4 with TRBJ1-4, with TRBD1 as a possible D gene (5 bases). The germline V gene has CDR1 SGHNT and CDR2 YYREEE (reference sequence). The CDR3 length is 17 residues. Deletions cut 4 bases from V and 4 bases from J, with 20 bases between. CDR3 loop: CASSLEPEGLFNEKLFF. CDR3 DNA: TGTGCCAGCAGCCTAGAGCCCGAGGGGCTTTTTAATGAAAAACTGTTTTTT.